Listed here is a single T cell receptor beta chain. Its antigen is currently unknown. The data were produced by immunoSEQ multiplex PCR, yet TCRdb's version contains in-frame clones alone and is incomplete. The profile shows 68,000 or so clones, 80% to 85% of them singletons. The CDR3 is 11 amino acids. The ends were cut back, 7 bases at V and 5 bases at J, with 9 bases in the middle. Looked up from germline, CDR1 is MGHDK and CDR2 is SYGVNS. The data belong to a study of Tregs in tolerant kidney transplant recipients. CD4+CD25+CD127- Tregs, CD4+CD25- non-Tregs, CD4 and CD8 cells were sorted. Study conclusions and caveats: This study did not directly address biological reproducibility. Findings come from small patient numbers and require larger validation. Tregs expanded with activated donor B cells seemed most donor-specific.

The origin of this receptor is a human donor in good health. The specimen was CD4+ T cells from blood. The J gene is TRBJ2-7, the V gene TRBV25-1; D unresolved. The CDR3 protein is CASTAFDEQYF. The CDR3 region has the DNA TGTGCCAGCACCGCGTTCGACGAGCAGTACTTC.